Listed below are T cell receptor beta chains from one sample, sequenced in a study of shared clonotypes between healthy human individuals. Method: immunoSEQ multiplex PCR; TCRdb's copy keeps in-frame clones and lacks some. The sample has more than 450,000 clones, approximately 85% seen once. Material for sequencing was PBMCs. These receptors were obtained from a woman between 40 and 50 years old in good health. Some clones in this sample may be carry-over from other donors' samples. The CDR3 runs from the conserved cysteine through the conserved F or W. Each record gives: clone size, V gene, D gene, J gene, CDR3 DNA, CDR3 protein. The D gene is left open where the match is weak. Only part of the rows carry a size: once, few, many, or a class if the clone is expanded.

NA	TRBV10-1	TRBD1	TRBJ2-7	TGCGCCAACAGGGGCTACGAGCAGTACTTC	CANRGYEQYF
NA	TRBV10-3	TRBD2	TRBJ2-2	TGTGCCATCAATGATCCGGGACTAGGCTCCGGGGAGCTGTTTTTT	CAINDPGLGSGELFF
NA	TRBV28	NA	TRBJ1-2	TGTGCCAGCAGTTCAAGGGGGATGAACTATGGCTACACCTTC	CASSSRGMNYGYTF
NA	TRBV11-2	NA	TRBJ2-6	TGTGCCAGCAGCTTGACGACACATTCTCGGGCTGGGGCCAACGTCCTGACTTTC	CASSLTTHSRAGANVLTF
NA	TRBV14	TRBD2	TRBJ2-7	TGTGCCAGCAGCCATATGGGGGTAGCGGGGGACTACGAGCAGTACTTC	CASSHMGVAGDYEQYF
NA	TRBV2	NA	TRBJ2-7	TGTGCCAGCAGTGTGAGGGTTCGCGAGCAGTACTTC	CASSVRVREQYF
NA	TRBV28	NA	TRBJ1-1	TGTGCCAGCAGTTTAAAAGCAGGGGCTGAAGCTTTCTTT	CASSLKAGAEAFF
NA	TRBV28	NA	TRBJ1-1	TGTGCCAGCCGCTCGGGGGGGGTGATGTCTGAAGCTTTCTTT	CASRSGGVMSEAFF
NA	TRBV6-6	NA	TRBJ1-2	TGTGCCAGCAGCCGCGGAGGGTGGGAGGGCTACACCTTC	CASSRGGWEGYTF
NA	TRBV5-1	NA	TRBJ2-7	TGCGCCAGCAGCCTCTTAGGGGGGGCCTACGAGCAGTACTTC	CASSLLGGAYEQYF
NA	TRBV6-5	NA	TRBJ1-5	TGTGCCAGCAGTTATTATCAGGGCCAGCAGCCCCAGCATTTT	CASSYYQGQQPQHF
NA	TRBV19	NA	TRBJ2-6	TGTGCCAGTAGTATAAGGCGAGAAGCTGGGGCCAACGTCCTGACTTTC	CASSIRREAGANVLTF
NA	TRBV18	NA	TRBJ2-2	TGTGCCAGCTCACCAAGTTGGGGAACCGGGGAGCTGTTTTTT	CASSPSWGTGELFF
NA	TRBV5-1	NA	TRBJ1-1	TGCGCCAGCAGCTTGGACGGTATGAACACTGAAGCTTTCTTT	CASSLDGMNTEAFF
NA	TRBV29-1	TRBD2	TRBJ2-1	TGCAGCATCACTAGCGGGAGGGCCGGATCCTACAATGAGCAGTTCTTC	CSITSGRAGSYNEQFF
NA	TRBV7-9	NA	TRBJ2-7	NA	CASSLWGGGSPLTF
NA	TRBV28	TRBD2	TRBJ2-7	TGTGCCAGCAGCTCCGGGACTAGCGGGACCTACGAGCAGTACTTC	CASSSGTSGTYEQYF
NA	TRBV15	TRBD1	TRBJ2-5	TGTGCCACCAGCAGAGGACAGGGGGATGGAGAGACCCAGTACTTC	CATSRGQGDGETQYF
NA	TRBV5-1	NA	TRBJ1-1	TGCGCCAGCCGTACAGGGAGTGGTGGCGCTGAAGCTTTCTTT	CASRTGSGGAEAFF
NA	TRBV5-1	NA	TRBJ2-5	TGCGCCAGCAGCGCCACCCATCTCGGAGGGGCCCTCGGGGAGACCCAGTACTTC	CASSATHLGGALGETQYF
NA	TRBV27	NA	TRBJ1-3	TGTGCCAGCAGTCCCAGGCATGGAGACACCATATATTTT	CASSPRHGDTIYF
many	TRBV2	TRBD1	TRBJ1-5	TGTGCCAGCAGCCCCGACAGGGTATCTCAGCCCCAGCATTTT	CASSPDRVSQPQHF
NA	TRBV5-1	TRBD1	TRBJ1-2	TGCGCCAGCCGCCCAGGACAGGGGAGATATGGCTACACCTTC	CASRPGQGRYGYTF
NA	TRBV6-6	NA	TRBJ2-7	TGTGCCAGCAGTTACTCGTTAACCATCTACGAGCAGTACTTC	CASSYSLTIYEQYF
NA	TRBV29-1	TRBD2	TRBJ2-1	TGCAGCGTTGCGTTGGGAGGAGCGGGAGTGAATGAGCAGTTCTTC	CSVALGGAGVNEQFF
NA	TRBV7-8	TRBD2	TRBJ2-2	TGTGCCAGCAGCCCCTCACTAGCGGGCACCGACACCGGGGAGCTGTTTTTT	CASSPSLAGTDTGELFF
once	TRBV5-4	NA	TRBJ2-1	TGTGCCAGCAGCTTAAGTCTCGGACAATACAATGAGCAGTTCTTC	CASSLSLGQYNEQFF
NA	TRBV19	NA	TRBJ2-6	TGTGCCAGTAGCCATAGAGTACGGGGGCCAACAAGCTCTGGGGCCAACGTCCTGACTTTC	CASSHRVRGPTSSGANVLTF
NA	TRBV28	NA	TRBJ2-7	TGTGCCAGCAGTCCGACAGGGAGGCCCTACGAGCAGTACTTC	CASSPTGRPYEQYF
NA	TRBV5-1	NA	TRBJ1-2	TGCGCCAGCAATGTTGGGGACGGCGACTATGGCTACACCTTC	CASNVGDGDYGYTF
NA	TRBV7-2	NA	TRBJ1-5	TGTGCCAGCAGCTTAGGGGATCAGCCCCAGCATTTT	CASSLGDQPQHF
NA	TRBV7-2	TRBD2	TRBJ2-2	TGTGCCAGCAGTCCTAGCGGGAGAGGAACCGGGGAGCTGTTTTTT	CASSPSGRGTGELFF
NA	TRBV5-6	NA	TRBJ1-3	TGTGCCAGCAGCCTGCGATGGACACTACCTTCTGAGTCCGGAAACACCATATATTTT	CASSLRWTLPSESGNTIYF
NA	TRBV6-6	TRBD1	TRBJ2-3	TGTGCCAGCAGACGAACCGGGACAGGGAACACAGATACGCAGTATTTT	CASRRTGTGNTDTQYF
NA	TRBV7-2	NA	TRBJ2-7	TGTGCCAGCAGCTCCGCTGGTACAGGCCACGAGCAGTACTTC	CASSSAGTGHEQYF
NA	TRBV19	NA	TRBJ2-3	TGTGCCAGTAGTACCTCCCTTGCGGAGGCCACAGATACGCAGTATTTT	CASSTSLAEATDTQYF
NA	TRBV10-3	TRBD1	TRBJ1-2	TGTGCCATCAGTGAGTACCGGGACAGGGGGAACTATGGCTACACCTTC	CAISEYRDRGNYGYTF
NA	TRBV6-5	TRBD1	TRBJ2-5	TGTGCCAGCAGAAGCACGGACAGGGAAGTGGAGACCCAGTACTTC	CASRSTDREVETQYF
NA	TRBV7-9	TRBD2	TRBJ2-7	TGTGCCAGCAGCCGCCCCAGTTTTGGGGAGGGGCAGTACTTC	CASSRPSFGEGQYF
NA	TRBV9	NA	TRBJ2-2	TGTGCCAGCAGCCCCCCGCGGAGGGGACCTAACACCGGGGAGCTGTTTTTT	CASSPPRRGPNTGELFF
NA	TRBV9	NA	TRBJ1-4	TGTGCCAGCAGCGTAGGGGCCAGGGTCGGAAAACTGTTTTTT	CASSVGARVGKLFF
NA	TRBV9	TRBD2	TRBJ2-5	TGTGCCAGCAGCGAGAGGGGACTAGCGGGAGGGGAGACCCAGTACTTC	CASSERGLAGGETQYF
NA	TRBV5-6	TRBD1	TRBJ2-7	TGTGCCAGCAGCGGGGACAGGGGGAAAAGCGAGCAGTACTTC	CASSGDRGKSEQYF
NA	TRBV28	NA	TRBJ1-5	TGTGCCAGCAGTTTCGTCCAGGGGAATCAGCCCCAGCATTTT	CASSFVQGNQPQHF
NA	TRBV5-5	NA	TRBJ2-2	TGTGCCAGCAGCTTTTCCAGAGCGAACACCGGGGAGCTGTTTTTT	CASSFSRANTGELFF
NA	TRBV30	NA	TRBJ2-3	TGTGCCTGGGGACAGCCTTTTTCCACAGATACGCAGTATTTT	CAWGQPFSTDTQYF